One sample yielded the 11 T cell receptor beta chains listed below, sequenced in a study of shared clonotypes between healthy human individuals. The repertoire was sequenced with immunoSEQ multiplex PCR; TCRdb's copy has only in-frame clones and lacks some. The sample holds 750,000 to 1,000,000 clones; more than 85% are singletons and the top ten take nearly 25%. Positive CCR7 selection of CD45RO-negative cells yielded the naive CD8 cells, and terminally differentiated effector memory CD45RA+ cells were excluded. Sequencing was carried out using naive CD8+ T cells sorted from blood. The receptors were sampled from a man aged 30 to 45 in good health.

J is TRBJ1-2 and V is TRBV7-6; D gene uncertain. In germline, CDR1 is SGHVS, CDR2 FNYEAQ. The CDR3 consists of 13 residues. Trimming cost V 5 bases and J 6 bases, with 13 bases left between them. This CDR3 reads CASSPRIGDGYTF. The CDR3 DNA is TGTGCCAGCAGCCCTAGAATAGGCGATGGCTACACCTTC.

This chain links TRBV7-9 with TRBJ2-7; no clear D gene. Looked up from germline, CDR1 is SEHNR and CDR2 is FQNEAQ (reference sequence). This CDR3 is 15 amino acids long. V was shortened by 1 base and J by 3 bases, with 13 bases between the two germline ends. CDR3 protein: CASSLGAGNHYEQYF. The CDR3 coding sequence is TGTGCCAGCAGCTTAGGGGCCGGCAACCACTACGAGCAGTACTTC. Complete variable domain (other parts from reference TRBV7-9 and TRBJ2-7): DTGVSQNPRHKITKRGQNVTFRCDPISEHNRLYWYRQTLGQGPEFLTYFQNEAQLEKSRLLSDRFSAERPKGSFSTLEIQRTEQGDSAMYLCASSLGAGNHYEQYFGPGTRLTVT.

The chain uses TRBV7-9 and TRBJ1-1; maybe TRBD1 (6 bases). CDR1 and CDR2 from the germline V gene are SEHNR and FQNEAQ (reference sequence). The CDR3 runs 13 residues. Trimming removed 5 bases at V and 5 bases at J, with 12 bases between. DNA of the CDR3: TGTGCCAGCAGCCCGACAGGAAGAACTGAAGCTTTCTTT. Encoded protein: CASSPTGRTEAFF. Using reference TRBV7-9 and TRBJ1-1 for the parts outside the CDR3, the full variable domain is DTGVSQNPRHKITKRGQNVTFRCDPISEHNRLYWYRQTLGQGPEFLTYFQNEAQLEKSRLLSDRFSAERPKGSFSTLEIQRTEQGDSAMYLCASSPTGRTEAFFGQGTRLTVV.

This clone appeared once. Other DNA sequences in the same sample also yield this CDR3. The chain is built from TRBV7-9 and TRBJ2-1; TRBD2 might be the D (5 bases). Trimming removed 5 bases from V and 7 bases from J, with 9 bases in between. This CDR3 comprises 12 residues. CDR1 is SEHNR and CDR2 is FQNEAQ in the germline V gene (reference sequence). The CDR3 protein is CASSRESNEQFF. CDR3 coding DNA: TGTGCCAGCAGCCGGGAATCGAATGAGCAGTTCTTC.

The chain couples TRBV6-5 to TRBJ1-1; 10 bases line up with TRBD1. The CDR3 covers 16 residues. In germline, CDR1 is MNHEY, CDR2 SVGAGI. The J segment lost 1 base and the V segment lost 3 bases, leaving 5 bases of the junction unmatched. The CDR3 bases are TGTGCCAGCAGTTATAGGGGGACAGGGGCGAACACTGAAGCTTTCTTT. Protein sequence: CASSYRGTGANTEAFF.

The chain uses TRBV15 and TRBJ1-5; D gene ambiguous. CDR3 size: 13 residues. The V gene lost 1 base and the J gene lost 6 bases, with 7 bases spanning the gap. Germline CDR1 reads LNHNV; CDR2 reads YYDKDF (reference sequence). The CDR3: CATSRVLGQPQHF. The CDR3 DNA reads TGTGCCACCAGCAGAGTATTGGGTCAGCCCCAGCATTTT.

The V call is TRBV7-2, the J call TRBJ2-7, with 9 bases identical to TRBD2. The germline V gene encodes CDR1 SGHTA and CDR2 FQGNSA. Trimming removed 5 bases from V and 6 bases from J; junction bases left unmatched: 14. This CDR3 has 16 residues. The CDR3 region is CASSQVSGRGVAEQYF. As DNA, the CDR3 is TGTGCCAGCAGCCAGGTTAGCGGGAGAGGAGTCGCCGAGCAGTACTTC.

This rearrangement joins TRBV7-9 to TRBJ2-5, with D maybe TRBD2 (5 bases). V shed 7 bases and J shed 2 bases, with 17 bases lying between them. Germline CDR1 is SEHNR and CDR2 is FQNEAQ (reference sequence). This CDR3 has 15 amino acids. In DNA, the CDR3 is TGTGCCAGCACCTCGTGGACGGAGGCGCAAGAGACCCAGTACTTC. The encoded protein is CASTSWTEAQETQYF.

V is TRBV29-1 and J is TRBJ2-7; TRBD1 aligns across 10 bases. V lost 5 bases and J lost 4; bases outside the gene matches: 8. The CDR3 spans 14 residues. Germline CDR1 reads SQVTM; CDR2 reads ANQGSEA. Here the CDR3 DNA reads TGCAGCGTTTTGTGGGACAGGGGACCATACGAGCAGTACTTC. This sequence encodes CSVLWDRGPYEQYF.

The V call is TRBV19, the J call TRBJ1-3; D not resolved. V was clipped by 2 bases and J by 0 bases, with 8 bases between them. The CDR3 totals 15 residues. Germline V gene sequence: CDR1 LNHDA, CDR2 SQIVND (reference sequence). The CDR3 protein is CASSIMPVSGNTIYF. The CDR3 nucleotides are TGTGCCAGTAGTATAATGCCCGTCTCTGGAAACACCATATATTTT.

The chain recombines TRBV2 with TRBJ2-7, with TRBD1 identical over 10 bases. J was trimmed by 5 bases and V by 2 bases; bases with no gene match: 6. The CDR3 is 15 residues long. Per the germline V gene, CDR1 is SNHLY and CDR2 is FYNNEI. CDR3 nucleotide sequence: TGTGCCAGCAGTGAACTCCGGACAGGGGGAGACGAGCAGTACTTC. It specifies CASSELRTGGDEQYF. The full variable domain, rest sourced from reference TRBV2 and TRBJ2-7, is EPEVTQTPSHQVTQMGQEVILRCVPISNHLYFYWYRQILGQKVEFLVSFYNNEISEKSEIFDDQFSVERPDGSNFTLKIRSTKLEDSAMYFCASSELRTGGDEQYFGPGTRLTVT.